This T cell receptor (beta chain) stems from a study of neoadjuvant anti-PD-1 for oral cavity cancer. Libraries were prepared by immunoSEQ multiplex PCR; TCRdb keeps only in-frame clonotypes and omits some of them. The repertoire holds about 5,700 clones, with about 61% as singletons. From germline, CDR1 is SNHLY and CDR2 FYNNEI. V was clipped by 3 bases and J by 7 bases, with 13 bases between them. The CDR3 runs to 14 residues. This clone is deemed medium-sized. This receptor was identified in a person between 35 and 79 years old with oral cavity squamous cell carcinoma. The chain is built from TRBV2 and TRBJ1-5; D unresolved. The sample was tumor tissue, taken before nivolumab (anti-PD-1) treatment. The CDR3 DNA reads TGTGCCAGCAGTGACGCCCGCTACGGCCAGCCCCAGCATTTT. This translates into CASSDARYGQPQHF.